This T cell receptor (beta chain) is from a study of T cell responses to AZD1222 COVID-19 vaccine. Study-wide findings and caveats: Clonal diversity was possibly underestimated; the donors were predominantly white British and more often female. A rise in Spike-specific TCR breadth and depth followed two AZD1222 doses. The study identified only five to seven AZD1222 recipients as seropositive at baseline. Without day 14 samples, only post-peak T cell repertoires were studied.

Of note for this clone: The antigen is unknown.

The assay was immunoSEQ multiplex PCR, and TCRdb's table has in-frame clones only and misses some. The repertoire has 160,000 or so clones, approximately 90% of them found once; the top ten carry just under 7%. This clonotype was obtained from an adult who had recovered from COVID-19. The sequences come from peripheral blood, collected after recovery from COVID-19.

CDR3 DNA: TGTGCCAGCAGTCGGACTTACTTC. Its protein product is CASSRTYF. This rearrangement joins TRBV12-3 or TRBV12-4 to TRBJ2-7, with TRBD2 as a possible D gene (5 bases). V was shortened by 5 bases and J by 13 bases, with 6 bases between the two germline ends. The CDR3 contains 8 residues.